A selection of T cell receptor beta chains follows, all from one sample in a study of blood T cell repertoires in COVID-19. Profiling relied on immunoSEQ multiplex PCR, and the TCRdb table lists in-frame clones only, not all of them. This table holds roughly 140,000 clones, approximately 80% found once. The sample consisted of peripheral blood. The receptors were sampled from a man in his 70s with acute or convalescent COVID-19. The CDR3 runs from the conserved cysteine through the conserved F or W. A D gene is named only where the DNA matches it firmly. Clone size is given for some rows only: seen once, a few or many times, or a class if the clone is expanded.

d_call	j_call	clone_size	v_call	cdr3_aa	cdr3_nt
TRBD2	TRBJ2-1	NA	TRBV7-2	CASSLGGRFNNEQFF	TGTGCCAGCAGCTTGGGCGGGAGGTTCAACAATGAGCAGTTCTTC
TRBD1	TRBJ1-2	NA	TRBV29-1	CSTPMGQGASGYTF	TGCAGCACCCCCATGGGACAGGGGGCGAGCGGCTACACCTTC
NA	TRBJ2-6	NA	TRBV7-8	CASSRTGRGSGANVLTF	TGTGCCAGCAGCCGAACCGGTCGCGGCTCTGGGGCCAACGTCCTGACTTTC
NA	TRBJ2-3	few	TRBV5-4	CASSDWETADTQYF	TGTGCCAGCAGCGACTGGGAGACGGCAGATACGCAGTATTTT
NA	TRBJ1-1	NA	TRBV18	CASSPPGKPGEAFF	TGTGCCAGCTCACCACCGGGTAAGCCGGGAGAAGCTTTCTTT
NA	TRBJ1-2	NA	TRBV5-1	CASSPQGEVLTLFF	TGCGCCAGCAGCCCACAGGGAGAGGTCCTTACCCTCTTCTTC
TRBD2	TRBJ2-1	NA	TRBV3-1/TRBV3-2	CASSRSGGSSYNEQFF	TGTGCCAGCAGCCGGAGCGGGGGGAGCTCCTACAATGAGCAGTTCTTC
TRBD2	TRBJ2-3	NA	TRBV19	CASSLIAGSSTDTQYF	TGTGCCAGTAGTTTGATAGCGGGGTCTAGCACAGATACGCAGTATTTT
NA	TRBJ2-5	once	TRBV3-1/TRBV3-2	CASSQDARETQYF	TGTGCCAGCAGCCAAGATGCTCGGGAGACCCAGTACTTC
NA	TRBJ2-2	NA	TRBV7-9	CASSSTGTGELFF	TGTGCCAGCAGCTCGACAGGAACCGGGGAGCTGTTTTTT
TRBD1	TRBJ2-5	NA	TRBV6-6	CASSHRGRQGWRETQYF	TGTGCCAGCAGTCACCGGGGGCGACAGGGGTGGAGAGAGACCCAGTACTTC
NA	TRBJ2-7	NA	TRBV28	CASIGDEQYF	TGTGCCAGCATAGGGGACGAGCAGTACTTC
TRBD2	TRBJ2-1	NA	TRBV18	CASSPREGGTARYNEQFF	TGTGCCAGCTCACCACGAGAGGGAGGGACGGCTCGCTACAATGAGCAGTTCTTC
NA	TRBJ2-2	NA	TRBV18	CASSPLEVLNTGELFF	TGTGCCAGCTCACCTCTGGAGGTTCTAAACACCGGGGAGCTGTTTTTT
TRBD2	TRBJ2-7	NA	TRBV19	CASSILGGGSYEQYF	TGTGCCAGTAGTATTCTGGGCGGGGGAAGCTACGAGCAGTACTTC
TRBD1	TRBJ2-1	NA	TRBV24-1	CATSDPRGQGFVGRPYNEQFF	TGTGCCACCAGTGACCCCCGAGGACAGGGGTTCGTCGGGAGACCTTACAATGAGCAGTTCTTC
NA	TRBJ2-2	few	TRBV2	CASRDTLAGELFF	TGTGCCAGCAGGGACACGTTGGCCGGGGAGCTGTTTTTT
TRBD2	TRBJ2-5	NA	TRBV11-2	CASSLGASGSLQTQYF	TGTGCCAGCAGCTTAGGGGCTAGCGGGAGTTTGCAGACCCAGTACTTC
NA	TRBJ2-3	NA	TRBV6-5	CASSYSRRRDTDTQYF	TGTGCCAGCAGTTACTCGAGGCGCAGGGACACAGATACGCAGTATTTT
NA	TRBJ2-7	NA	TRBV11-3	CASSLGGDHEQYF	TGTGCCAGCAGCTTAGGGGGGGACCACGAGCAGTACTTC
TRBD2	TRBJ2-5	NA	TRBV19	CASSYAPPGLAGGRQETQYF	TGTGCCAGTAGTTATGCCCCGCCGGGACTAGCGGGGGGCAGGCAAGAGACCCAGTACTTC
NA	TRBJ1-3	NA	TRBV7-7	CASSLPAGSGNTIYF	TGTGCTAGCAGCTTACCGGCCGGGTCTGGAAACACCATATATTTT
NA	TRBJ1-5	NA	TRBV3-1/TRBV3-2	CASSQGVQGGVGFAQHF	TGTGCCAGCAGCCAAGGGGTTCAGGGAGGAGTAGGTTTCGCCCAGCATTTT
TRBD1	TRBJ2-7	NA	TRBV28	CASSLGGQGTYEQYF	TGTGCCAGCAGCCTGGGAGGACAGGGGACCTACGAGCAGTACTTC
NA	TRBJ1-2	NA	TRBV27	CASSLSGHGSYRANYGYTF	TGTGCCAGCAGTTTATCGGGACACGGCTCATATAGGGCTAACTATGGCTACACCTTC
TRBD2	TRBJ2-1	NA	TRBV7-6	CASSLTTSGRANEQFF	TGTGCCAGCAGCTTAACAACTAGCGGGAGGGCCAATGAGCAGTTCTTC
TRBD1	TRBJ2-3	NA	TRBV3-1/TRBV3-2	CASSLRQGASTDTQYF	TGTGCCAGCAGCTTGAGACAGGGGGCAAGCACAGATACGCAGTATTTT
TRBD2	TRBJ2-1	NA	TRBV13	CASSLVVTSGSLHEQFF	TGTGCCAGCAGCTTAGTTGTGACTAGCGGGAGCCTCCATGAGCAGTTCTTC
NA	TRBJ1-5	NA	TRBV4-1	CASSQEGLGHNQPQHF	TGCGCCAGCAGCCAAGAGGGACTGGGCCACAATCAGCCCCAGCATTTT
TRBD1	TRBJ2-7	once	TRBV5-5	CASSGTGDSDRQYF	TGTGCCAGCAGCGGGACAGGGGATTCAGATCGGCAGTACTTC
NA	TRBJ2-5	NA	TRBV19	CASSIIHQETQYF	TGTGCCAGTAGTATCATCCATCAAGAGACCCAGTACTTC
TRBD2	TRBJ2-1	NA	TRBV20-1	CSASGAGVYYNEQFF	TGCAGTGCTAGTGGAGCGGGAGTATACTACAATGAGCAGTTCTTC
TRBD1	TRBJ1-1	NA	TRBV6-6	CASSFGTGAFF	TGTGCCAGCAGTTTCGGGACAGGGGCTTTCTTT
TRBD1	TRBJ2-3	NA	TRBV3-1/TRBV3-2	CASSRQGGTDTQYF	TGTGCCAGCAGTCGACAGGGAGGCACAGATACGCAGTATTTT
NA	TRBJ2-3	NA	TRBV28	CASSRGGDTQYF	TGTGCCAGCAGTCGAGGGGGAGATACGCAGTATTTT
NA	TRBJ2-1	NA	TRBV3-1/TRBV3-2	CASSQGRRSSYNEQFF	TGTGCCAGCAGCCAAGGAAGAAGGAGCTCCTACAATGAGCAGTTCTTC
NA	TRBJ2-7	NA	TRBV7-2	CASSPAYEQYF	TGTGCCAGCAGCCCTGCCTACGAGCAGTACTTC
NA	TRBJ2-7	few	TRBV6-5	CASRSSYEQYF	TGTGCCAGCAGGAGCTCCTACGAGCAGTACTTC
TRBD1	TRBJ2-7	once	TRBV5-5	CASSPGQGAYEQYF	TGTGCCAGCAGCCCGGGACAGGGGGCTTACGAGCAGTACTTC
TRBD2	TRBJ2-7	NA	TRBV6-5	CASIGFSGRGYEQYF	TGTGCCAGCATTGGTTTCAGCGGGAGAGGGTACGAGCAGTACTTC